The present TCR beta chain was sequenced within a study of OX40 agonist ivuxolimab in advanced cancers. Comment on this clone: What it binds is unknown. One end of the junction varies from germline; a read error may be responsible.

CDR3 length: 13 amino acids. Germline V gene data show CDR1 as MNHEY and CDR2 as SVGAGI. Produced via immunoSEQ multiplex PCR; TCRdb's table is partial and in-frame only. The sample includes 89,000 or so clones, around 90% of them seen just once. Overall study findings and caveats: The mean number of expanded clones was higher in CD8+ T cells than in CD4+.

The chain links TRBV6-5 to TRBJ2-1; no clear D. Sequencing used CD4+ or CD8+ T cells sorted from blood, obtained in a trial of the OX40 agonist ivuxolimab. The receptor's source is an adult with an advanced solid tumor such as melanoma, head and neck, liver or kidney cancer. The CDR3 region is CASSTLSSNEQFF. CDR3 nucleotide sequence: TGTGCCAGCAGTACCCTTTCCTCCAATGAGCAGTTCTTC.